A single sample is the source of the 17 T cell receptor beta chains below, sequenced in a study of memory CD8 T cells in hepatitis C reinfection. Time point denoted: peak reinfection, 3 to 8 weeks after reinfection detection. No in vitro expansion preceded TCR sequencing of the sorted cells. TCRdb keeps only in-frame clones here, not all; method: immunoSEQ multiplex PCR. The table lists about 47,000 clones, 88% of them singletons. Source material: naive CD8+ T cells sorted from blood. Receptors were obtained from a man in his late teens or twenties with hepatitis C virus infection.

V gene TRBV5-6 combines with J gene TRBJ1-3, with TRBD1 identical over 8 bases. Germline lookup yields CDR1 SGHDT and CDR2 YYEEEE. The CDR3 is 15 amino acids. Trimming removed 4 bases from V and 2 bases from J; junction bases left unmatched: 5. The CDR3 sequence is CASSIGQGTGNTIYF. The CDR3 bases are TGTGCCAGCAGCATAGGACAGGGCACTGGAAACACCATATATTTT.

J is TRBJ1-3 and V is TRBV4-2; D might be TRBD1 (6 bases). Germline-derived CDR1 and CDR2 are LGHNA and YNFKEQ. The V end was cut by 1 base, the J end by 0 bases, with 16 bases between. The CDR3 is 18 amino acids. Written as DNA, the CDR3 is TGTGCCAGCAGCCAAGTCTTTCGGGACACCAGCTCTGGAAACACCATATATTTT. Residues: CASSQVFRDTSSGNTIYF.

The chain links TRBV7-9 to TRBJ2-5, with 14 bases that match TRBD2. CDR1 and CDR2 from the germline V gene are SEHNR and FQNEAQ (reference sequence). Germline trimming cut 3 bases from V and 2 bases from J; bases unmatched to any gene: 8. CDR3 length: 18 residues. The CDR3 spells CASSLVTSGGALQETQYF. The CDR3 nucleotides read TGTGCCAGCAGCTTGGTGACTAGCGGGGGGGCCTTGCAAGAGACCCAGTACTTC.

The chain recombines TRBV5-4 with TRBJ2-1; 8 bases match TRBD2. Germline lookup yields CDR1 SGHNT and CDR2 YYREEE (reference sequence). Losses at the gene ends were 4 bases for V and 4 bases for J; bases not matched to a gene: 4. The CDR3 has 14 amino acids. The CDR3 loop is CASSQLAAYNEQFF. CDR3 bases: TGTGCCAGCAGCCAACTAGCGGCTTACAATGAGCAGTTCTTC. Complete variable domain (other parts from reference TRBV5-4 and TRBJ2-1): ETGVTQSPTHLIKTRGQQVTLRCSSQSGHNTVSWYQQALGQGPQFIFQYYREEENGRGNFPPRFSGLQFPNYSSELNVNALELDDSALYLCASSQLAAYNEQFFGPGTRLTVL.

The chain has TRBV7-9 and TRBJ2-1; perhaps TRBD2 as D (6 bases). The CDR3 consists of 15 residues. Germline V gene data show CDR1 as SEHNR and CDR2 as FQNEAQ (reference sequence). V dropped 5 bases and J dropped 5 bases, with 16 bases sitting between them. The CDR3 DNA is TGTGCCAGCAGCCCCGGGGGTTCTTCTCACAATGAGCAGTTCTTC. Its translation: CASSPGGSSHNEQFF.

As regards this clone: The sample holds other DNA sequences that translate to the same CDR3. The chain joins TRBV6-5 to TRBJ2-1; no clear D. Deletions cut 2 bases from V and 9 bases from J, with 8 bases between. CDR3 length: 12 amino acids. Germline lookup yields CDR1 MNHEY and CDR2 SVGAGI. CDR3 DNA: TGTGCCAGCAGTTACGCTGGAGTTGAGCAGTTCTTC. Its translation is CASSYAGVEQFF.

V usage is TRBV19 and J usage is TRBJ2-7; 12 positions match TRBD2. Trimming cost V 6 bases and J 0 bases; bases outside gene matches: 3. The CDR3 is 15 amino acids. Germline CDR1 LNHDA, CDR2 SQIVND (reference sequence). CDR3 sequence: CASSPTSGSSYEQYF. CDR3 sequence (DNA): TGTGCCAGTAGCCCGACTAGCGGGAGCTCCTACGAGCAGTACTTC.

This chain joins TRBV6-5 and TRBJ1-2, with unresolved D. With 7 bases removed from V and 0 bases from J, the gap between germline ends came to 15 bases. This CDR3 comprises 15 residues. CDR1 and CDR2 from the germline V gene are MNHEY and SVGAGI. CDR3 bases: TGTGCCAGCAATCCGCGGTATGCCGCTAACTATGGCTACACCTTC. Its protein product is CASNPRYAANYGYTF.

Worth noting for this clone: One end of the junction does not line up with germline, which may come from a read error. The V and J genes are TRBV6-1 and TRBJ2-1; D is possibly TRBD2 (5 bases). This CDR3 is built from 14 residues. From germline, CDR1 is MNHNS and CDR2 SASEGT. CDR3 nucleotides: TGTGCCAGCCCGTTCGAGGGCTCCTGCAATGAGCAGTTCTTC. Protein: CASPFEGSCNEQFF.

The gene calls are TRBV6-5 and TRBJ2-1; no definite D call. The CDR3 has 14 residues. Between the trimmed V and J ends, which lost 5 bases and 5 bases, there was a span of 13 bases. The germline gives CDR1 MNHEY, CDR2 SVGAGI. The CDR3 nucleotides read TGTGCCAGCAGTCCCCTTCATCGGGACAATGAGCAGTTCTTC. It codes for CASSPLHRDNEQFF.

CDR3 loop: CASSARPQGVSGYTF. CDR3 DNA: TGTGCCAGCAGTGCCCGACCACAGGGGGTCTCGGGCTACACCTTC. The J gene is TRBJ1-2, the V gene TRBV27, with 8 bases aligning to TRBD1. This CDR3 is 15 amino acids long. The ends lost 5 bases at V and 8 bases at J; junction bases unmatched: 13. The germline V gene has CDR1 MNHEY and CDR2 SMNVEV (reference sequence).

This clone showed up just a few times. The chain links TRBV28 to TRBJ2-7, with unresolved D. This CDR3 comprises 11 residues. V was pared by 4 bases and J by 7 bases, with 8 bases between. Per the germline V gene, CDR1 is MDHEN and CDR2 is SYDVKM. The chain's CDR3 is CASSSGAEQYF. CDR3 nucleotides: TGTGCCAGCAGTTCCGGTGCAGAGCAGTACTTC.

This chain joins TRBV6-1 and TRBJ2-7; the D gene is possibly TRBD1 (6 bases). CDR1 and CDR2 from the germline V gene are MNHNS and SASEGT. Trimming shortened V by 6 bases and J by 1 base, and 16 bases separated the two germline ends. The CDR3 consists of 15 residues. The CDR3 sequence: CASSPLGTPSYEQYF. The CDR3 region has the DNA TGTGCCAGCAGCCCCCTTGGGACACCATCCTACGAGCAGTACTTC.

V usage is TRBV5-4 and J usage is TRBJ2-3; the D gene is possibly TRBD2 (6 bases). The CDR3 consists of 16 residues. Germline CDR1 SGHNT, CDR2 YYREEE (reference sequence). The V end was cut by 2 bases, the J end by 1 base, with 14 bases between. CDR3 coding DNA: TGTGCCAGCAGCTTTCTCGCGTGGGAGGGCACAGATACGCAGTATTTT. This gives the protein CASSFLAWEGTDTQYF.

The chain's CDR3 is CASSPRDPLFFVGGWGLTQDEQFF. In nucleotides, the CDR3 is TGCGCCAGCAGCCCCCGGGACCCCCTTTTCTTCGTGGGCGGGTGGGGACTTACCCAGGATGAGCAGTTCTTC. The chain carries TRBV5-1 and TRBJ2-1; perhaps TRBD2 as D (6 bases). CDR3 length equals 24 residues. Germline V gene sequence: CDR1 SGHRS, CDR2 YFSETQ. Trimming shortened V by 4 bases and J by 8 bases, and 46 bases separated the two germline ends. Full variable domain (missing parts from reference TRBV5-1 and TRBJ2-1): KAGVTQTPRYLIKTRGQQVTLSCSPISGHRSVSWYQQTPGQGLQFLFEYFSETQRNKGNFPGRFSGRQFSNSRSEMNVSTLELGDSALYLCASSPRDPLFFVGGWGLTQDEQFFGPGTRLTVL.

V usage is TRBV6-5 and J usage is TRBJ1-1, with D unresolved. V was cut by 5 bases and J by 4 bases, with 11 bases left in between. This CDR3 is built from 13 residues. Germline V gives CDR1 MNHEY, CDR2 SVGAGI. The CDR3 loop reads CASSEWEGTEAFF. The DNA of the CDR3 is TGTGCCAGCAGTGAATGGGAGGGCACTGAAGCTTTCTTT.

The chain carries TRBV2 and TRBJ1-4; D possibly corresponds to TRBD1 (5 bases). The CDR3 contains 15 residues. V lost 5 bases and J 7 bases, leaving 17 bases between the germline ends. Germline assignment: CDR1 SNHLY and CDR2 FYNNEI. The CDR3 is CASSTPTEDTEKLFF. The CDR3 bases are TGTGCCAGCAGTACCCCGACAGAGGACACTGAAAAACTGTTTTTT.